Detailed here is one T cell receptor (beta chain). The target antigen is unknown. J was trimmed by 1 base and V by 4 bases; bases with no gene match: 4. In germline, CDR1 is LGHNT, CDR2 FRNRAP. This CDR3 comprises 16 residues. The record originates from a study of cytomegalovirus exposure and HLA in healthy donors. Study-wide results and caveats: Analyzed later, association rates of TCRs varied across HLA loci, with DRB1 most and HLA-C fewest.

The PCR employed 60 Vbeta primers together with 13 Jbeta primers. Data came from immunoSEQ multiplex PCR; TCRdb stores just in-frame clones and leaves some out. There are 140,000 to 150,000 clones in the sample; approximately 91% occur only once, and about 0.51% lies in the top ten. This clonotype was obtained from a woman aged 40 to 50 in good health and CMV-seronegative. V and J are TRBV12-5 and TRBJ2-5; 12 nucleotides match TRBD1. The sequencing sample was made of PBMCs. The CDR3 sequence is CASGSGTGGLQETQYF. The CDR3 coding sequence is TGTGCTAGTGGTTCCGGGACAGGGGGCCTCCAAGAGACCCAGTACTTC.